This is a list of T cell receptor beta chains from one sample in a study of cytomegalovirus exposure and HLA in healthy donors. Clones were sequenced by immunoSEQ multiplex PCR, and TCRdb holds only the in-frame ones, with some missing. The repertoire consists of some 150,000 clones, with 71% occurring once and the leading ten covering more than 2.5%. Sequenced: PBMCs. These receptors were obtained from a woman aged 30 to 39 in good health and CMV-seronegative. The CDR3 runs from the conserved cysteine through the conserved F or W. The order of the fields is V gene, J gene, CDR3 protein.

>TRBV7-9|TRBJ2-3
CASSFFLAKITDTQYF
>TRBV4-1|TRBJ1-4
CASSQDSGINEKLFF
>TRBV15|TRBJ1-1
CATSRDYGTTEAFF
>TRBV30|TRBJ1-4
CAWSPRTGKGEKLFF
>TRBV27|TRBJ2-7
CASSAQGVTYEQYF
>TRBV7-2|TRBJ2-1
CASTLTSGAGRRNEQFF
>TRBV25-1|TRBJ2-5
CASSEMWEQYF
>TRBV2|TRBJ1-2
CASSEMGDWSYGYTF
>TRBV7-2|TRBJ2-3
CASSLVSGGFGDTQYF
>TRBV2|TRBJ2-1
CASSVQVTSSYNEQFF
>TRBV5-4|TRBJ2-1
CASSLGVMKQEQFF
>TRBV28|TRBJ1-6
CASSLTGGYNSPLHF
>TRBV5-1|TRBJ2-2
CASSSSVPGELFF
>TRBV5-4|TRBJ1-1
CASSSNMGQLNTEAFF
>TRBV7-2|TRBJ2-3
CASSPYGVRGDTQYF
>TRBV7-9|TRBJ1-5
CATTRTETQYQPQHF
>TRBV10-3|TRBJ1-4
CAISRDSHEKLFF
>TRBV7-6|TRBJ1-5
CASSPGTESQPQHF
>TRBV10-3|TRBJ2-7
CATGDSGGYRIYEQYF
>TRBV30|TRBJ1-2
CAWSQGAGYGYTF
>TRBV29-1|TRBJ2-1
CSVDRGNEQFF
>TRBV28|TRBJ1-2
CASSLSGGRNYGYTF
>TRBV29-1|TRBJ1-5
CSVQVRHRVMNQPQHF
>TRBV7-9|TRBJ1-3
CASRKEGNTIYF
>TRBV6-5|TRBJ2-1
CASSYWGTANNEQFF
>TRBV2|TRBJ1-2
CASSQDRADDAF
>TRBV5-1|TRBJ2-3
CASSSNRVPDTQYF
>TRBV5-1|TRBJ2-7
CASSSRTSDYEQYF
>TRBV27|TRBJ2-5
CASRRLGETQYF
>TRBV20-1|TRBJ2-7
CSARAGSEQYF
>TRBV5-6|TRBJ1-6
CASSLIVGTGDSNSPLHF
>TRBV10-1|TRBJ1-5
CASSESGGQPQHF
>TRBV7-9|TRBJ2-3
CASRLLTDTQYF
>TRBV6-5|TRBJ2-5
CASSYSWQSQETQYF
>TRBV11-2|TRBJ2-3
CASRNRVAGTDTQYF
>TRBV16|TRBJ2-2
CASSQGRIATGELFF
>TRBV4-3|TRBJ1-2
CASSHNSTGEEYGYTF
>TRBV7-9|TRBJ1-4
CASSTQATNEKLFF
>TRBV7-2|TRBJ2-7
CASSYLQGRGSYEQYF
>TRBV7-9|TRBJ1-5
CASSRTGAVGNQPQHF
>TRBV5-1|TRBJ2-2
CASRLSLTGELFF
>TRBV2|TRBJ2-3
CASLAGVTDTQYF
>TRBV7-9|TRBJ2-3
CASNPRSGTDTQYF
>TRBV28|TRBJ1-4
CASSSTTGKDEKLFF
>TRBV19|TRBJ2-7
CASRQTSGGSYEQYF
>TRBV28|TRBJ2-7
CASTTAASRYEQYF
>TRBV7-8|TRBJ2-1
CASSRVRVALSSYNEQFF
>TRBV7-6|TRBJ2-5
CASSLMGTPRQETQYF
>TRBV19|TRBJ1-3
CASSIRRGSGNTIYF
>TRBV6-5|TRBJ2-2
CASKAVTGFTGELFF
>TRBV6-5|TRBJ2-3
CASTRAGGQKDTQYF
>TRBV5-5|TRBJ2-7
CASSSGTVPYEQYF
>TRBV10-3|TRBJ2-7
CAIRKSNPGEQYF
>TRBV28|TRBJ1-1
CASSLAAQGVVEAFF
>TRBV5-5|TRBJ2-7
CASFREAYEQYF
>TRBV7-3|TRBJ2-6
CASSYRASGANVLTF
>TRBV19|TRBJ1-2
CASSMRQGGYTF